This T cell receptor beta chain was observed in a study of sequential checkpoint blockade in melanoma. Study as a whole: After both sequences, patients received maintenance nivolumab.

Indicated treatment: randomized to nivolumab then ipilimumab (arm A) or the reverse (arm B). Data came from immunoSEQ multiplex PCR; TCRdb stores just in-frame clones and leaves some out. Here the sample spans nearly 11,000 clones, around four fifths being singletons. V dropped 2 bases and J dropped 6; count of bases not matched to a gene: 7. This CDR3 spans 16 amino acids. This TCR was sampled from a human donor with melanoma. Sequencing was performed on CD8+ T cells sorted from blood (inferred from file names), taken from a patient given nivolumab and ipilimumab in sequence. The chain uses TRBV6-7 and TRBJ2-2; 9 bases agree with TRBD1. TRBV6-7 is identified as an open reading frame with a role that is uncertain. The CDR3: CASSYETGGDPGELFF. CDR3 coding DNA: TGTGCCAGCAGTTACGAGACAGGGGGAGATCCCGGGGAGCTGTTTTTT.